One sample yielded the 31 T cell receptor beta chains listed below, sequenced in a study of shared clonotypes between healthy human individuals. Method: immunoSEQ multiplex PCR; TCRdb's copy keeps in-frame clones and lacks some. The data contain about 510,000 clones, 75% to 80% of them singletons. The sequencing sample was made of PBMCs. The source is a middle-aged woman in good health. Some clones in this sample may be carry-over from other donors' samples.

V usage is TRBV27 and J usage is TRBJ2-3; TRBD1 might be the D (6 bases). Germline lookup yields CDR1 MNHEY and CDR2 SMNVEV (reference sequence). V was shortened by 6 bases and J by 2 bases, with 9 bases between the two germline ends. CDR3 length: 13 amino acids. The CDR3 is CASRRGSTDTQYF. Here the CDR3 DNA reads TGTGCCAGCAGGAGGGGGTCCACAGATACGCAGTATTTT.

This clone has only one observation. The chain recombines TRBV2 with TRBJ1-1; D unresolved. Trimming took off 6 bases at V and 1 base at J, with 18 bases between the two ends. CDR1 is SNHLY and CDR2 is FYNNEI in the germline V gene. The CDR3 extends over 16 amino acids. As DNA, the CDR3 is TGTGCCAGCAGGGAGCCAGAACTACCCCCGAACACTGAAGCTTTCTTT. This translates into CASREPELPPNTEAFF.

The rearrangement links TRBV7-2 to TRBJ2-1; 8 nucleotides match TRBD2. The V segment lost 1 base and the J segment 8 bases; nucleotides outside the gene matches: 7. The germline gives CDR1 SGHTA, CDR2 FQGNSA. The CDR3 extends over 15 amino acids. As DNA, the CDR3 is TGTGCCAGCAGCTTAGTGGGAGCGGGAGAGGATGAGCAGTTCTTC. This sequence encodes CASSLVGAGEDEQFF. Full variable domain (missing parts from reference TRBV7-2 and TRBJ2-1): GAGVSQSPSNKVTEKGKDVELRCDPISGHTALYWYRQSLGQGLEFLIYFQGNSAPDKSGLPSDRFSAERTGGSVSTLTIQRTQQEDSAVYLCASSLVGAGEDEQFFGPGTRLTVL.

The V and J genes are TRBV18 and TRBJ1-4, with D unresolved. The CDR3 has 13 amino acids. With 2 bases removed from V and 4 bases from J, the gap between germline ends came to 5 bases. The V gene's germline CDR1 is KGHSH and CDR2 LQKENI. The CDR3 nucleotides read TGTGCCAGCTCACCAGGGATTAATGAAAAACTGTTTTTT. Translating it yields CASSPGINEKLFF.

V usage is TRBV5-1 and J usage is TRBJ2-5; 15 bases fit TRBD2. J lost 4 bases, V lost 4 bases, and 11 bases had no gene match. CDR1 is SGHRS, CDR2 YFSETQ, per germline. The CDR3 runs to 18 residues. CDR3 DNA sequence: TGCGCCAGCAGCCCTCGGACTAGCGGGAGGGCCGTTCTAGAGACCCAGTACTTC. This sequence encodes CASSPRTSGRAVLETQYF. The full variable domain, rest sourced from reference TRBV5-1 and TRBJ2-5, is KAGVTQTPRYLIKTRGQQVTLSCSPISGHRSVSWYQQTPGQGLQFLFEYFSETQRNKGNFPGRFSGRQFSNSRSEMNVSTLELGDSALYLCASSPRTSGRAVLETQYFGPGTRLLVL.

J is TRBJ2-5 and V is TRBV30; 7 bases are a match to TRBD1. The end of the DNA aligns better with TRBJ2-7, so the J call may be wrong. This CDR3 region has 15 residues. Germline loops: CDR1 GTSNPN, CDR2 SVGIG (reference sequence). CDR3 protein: CAWSSQGVTAYEQYF. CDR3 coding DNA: TGTGCCTGGAGTTCGCAGGGGGTCACTGCCTACGAGCAGTACTTC.

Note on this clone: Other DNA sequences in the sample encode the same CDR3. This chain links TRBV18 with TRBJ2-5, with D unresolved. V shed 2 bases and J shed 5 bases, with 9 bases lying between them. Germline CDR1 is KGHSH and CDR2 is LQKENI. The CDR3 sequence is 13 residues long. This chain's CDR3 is CASSPGSRETQYF. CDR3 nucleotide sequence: TGTGCCAGCTCACCAGGAAGTAGGGAGACCCAGTACTTC.

The CDR3 nucleotides are TGTGCCAGCAGCTACGCTCGACAGCCACTAGCCAAAAACATTCAGTACTTC. Its translation: CASSYARQPLAKNIQYF. The V call is TRBV13, the J call TRBJ2-4; D is perhaps TRBD1 (5 bases). Between the trimmed V and J ends, which lost 4 bases and 0 bases, there was a span of 16 bases. The germline gives CDR1 PRHDT, CDR2 FYEKMQ (reference sequence). The CDR3 is 17 amino acids. The whole variable domain, filled in from reference TRBV13 and TRBJ2-4, reads AAGVIQSPRHLIKEKRETATLKCYPIPRHDTVYWYQQGPGQDPQFLISFYEKMQSDKGSIPDRFSAQQFSDYHSELNMSSLELGDSALYFCASSYARQPLAKNIQYFGAGTRLSVL.

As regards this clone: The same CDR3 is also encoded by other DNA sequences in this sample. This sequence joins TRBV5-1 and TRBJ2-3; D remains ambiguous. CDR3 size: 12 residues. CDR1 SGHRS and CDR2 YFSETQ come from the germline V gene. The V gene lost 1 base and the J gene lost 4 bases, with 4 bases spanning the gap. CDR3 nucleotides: TGCGCCAGCAGCTTGACTGCAGATACGCAGTATTTT. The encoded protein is CASSLTADTQYF.

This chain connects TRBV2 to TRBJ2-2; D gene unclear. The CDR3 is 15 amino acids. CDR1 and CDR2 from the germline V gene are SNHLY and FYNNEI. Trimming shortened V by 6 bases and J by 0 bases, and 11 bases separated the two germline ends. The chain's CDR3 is CASRRDGANTGELFF. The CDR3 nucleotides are TGTGCCAGCAGGCGCGATGGGGCGAACACCGGGGAGCTGTTTTTT.

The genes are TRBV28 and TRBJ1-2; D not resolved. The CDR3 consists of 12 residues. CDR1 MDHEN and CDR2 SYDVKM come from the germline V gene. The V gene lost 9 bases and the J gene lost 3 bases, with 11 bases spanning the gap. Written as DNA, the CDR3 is TGTGCCAGTGTAACAGCTTACTATGGCTACACCTTC. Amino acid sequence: CASVTAYYGYTF.

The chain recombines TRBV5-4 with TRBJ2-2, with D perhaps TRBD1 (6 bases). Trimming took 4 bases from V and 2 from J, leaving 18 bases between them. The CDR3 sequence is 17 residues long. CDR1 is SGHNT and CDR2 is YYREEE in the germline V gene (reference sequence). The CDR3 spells CASSATTTGFNTGELFF. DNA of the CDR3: TGTGCCAGCAGCGCAACAACTACAGGGTTCAACACCGGGGAGCTGTTTTTT.

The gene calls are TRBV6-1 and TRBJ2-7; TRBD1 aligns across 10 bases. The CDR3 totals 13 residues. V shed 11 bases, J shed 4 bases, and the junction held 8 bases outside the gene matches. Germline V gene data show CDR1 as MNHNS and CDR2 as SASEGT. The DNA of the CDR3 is TGTGCCGGAGGGACAGGGGCGCTTTACGAGCAGTACTTC. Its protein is CAGGTGALYEQYF.

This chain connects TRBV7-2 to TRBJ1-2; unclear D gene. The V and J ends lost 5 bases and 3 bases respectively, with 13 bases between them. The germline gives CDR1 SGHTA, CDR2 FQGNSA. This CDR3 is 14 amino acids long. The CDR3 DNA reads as TGTGCCAGCAGCGCCCTCAGTGCGTACTATGGCTACACCTTC. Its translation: CASSALSAYYGYTF. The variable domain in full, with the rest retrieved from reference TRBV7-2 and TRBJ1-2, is GAGVSQSPSNKVTEKGKDVELRCDPISGHTALYWYRQSLGQGLEFLIYFQGNSAPDKSGLPSDRFSAERTGGSVSTLTIQRTQQEDSAVYLCASSALSAYYGYTFGSGTRLTVV.

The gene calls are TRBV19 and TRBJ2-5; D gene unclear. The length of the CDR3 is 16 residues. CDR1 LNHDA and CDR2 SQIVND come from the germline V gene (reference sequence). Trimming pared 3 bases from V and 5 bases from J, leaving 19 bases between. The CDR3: CASSITTGSRRETQYF. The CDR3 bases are TGTGCCAGTAGTATTACGACTGGGTCCCGCCGGGAGACCCAGTACTTC.

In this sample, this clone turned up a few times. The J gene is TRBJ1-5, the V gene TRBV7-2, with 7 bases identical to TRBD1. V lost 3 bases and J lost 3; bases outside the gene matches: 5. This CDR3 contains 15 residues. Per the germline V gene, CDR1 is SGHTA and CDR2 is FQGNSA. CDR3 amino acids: CASSLSGGPNQPQHF. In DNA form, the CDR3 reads TGTGCCAGCAGCTTGTCAGGGGGTCCCAATCAGCCCCAGCATTTT.

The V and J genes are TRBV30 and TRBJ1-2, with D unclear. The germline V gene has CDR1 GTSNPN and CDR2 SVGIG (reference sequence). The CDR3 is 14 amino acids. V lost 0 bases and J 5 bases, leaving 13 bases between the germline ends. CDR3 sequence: CAWSVGRGEYGYTF. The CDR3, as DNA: TGTGCCTGGAGTGTGGGCCGAGGAGAGTATGGCTACACCTTC.

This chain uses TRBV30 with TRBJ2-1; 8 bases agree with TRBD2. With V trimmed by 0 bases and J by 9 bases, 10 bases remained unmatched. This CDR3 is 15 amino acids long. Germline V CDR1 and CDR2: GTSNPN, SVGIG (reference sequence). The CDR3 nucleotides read TGTGCCTGGAGTGTTGATAGCGGGGCTCTGGGTGAGCAGTTCTTC. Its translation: CAWSVDSGALGEQFF.

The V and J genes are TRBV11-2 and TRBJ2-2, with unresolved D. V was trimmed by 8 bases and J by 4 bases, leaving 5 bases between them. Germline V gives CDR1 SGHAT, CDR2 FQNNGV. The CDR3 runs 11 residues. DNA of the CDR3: TGTGCCAGCCGGCGCACCGGGGAGCTGTTTTTT. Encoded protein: CASRRTGELFF.

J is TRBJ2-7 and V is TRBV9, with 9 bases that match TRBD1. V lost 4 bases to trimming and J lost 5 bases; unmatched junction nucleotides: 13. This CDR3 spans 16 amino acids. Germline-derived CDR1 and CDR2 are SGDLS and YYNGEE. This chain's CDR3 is CASSPRPGTGIHEQYF. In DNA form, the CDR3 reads TGTGCCAGCAGCCCACGTCCCGGGACAGGGATCCACGAGCAGTACTTC.

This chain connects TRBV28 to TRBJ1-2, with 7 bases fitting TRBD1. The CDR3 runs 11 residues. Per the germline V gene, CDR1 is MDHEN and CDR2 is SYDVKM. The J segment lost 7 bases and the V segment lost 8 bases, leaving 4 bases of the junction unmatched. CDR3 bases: TGTGCCAGCGGGCACAGGGGTGGCTACACCTTC. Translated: CASGHRGGYTF.

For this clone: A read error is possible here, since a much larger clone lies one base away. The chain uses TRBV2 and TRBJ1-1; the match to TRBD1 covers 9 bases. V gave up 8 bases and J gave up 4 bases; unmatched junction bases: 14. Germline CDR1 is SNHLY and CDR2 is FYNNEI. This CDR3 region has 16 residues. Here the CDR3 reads CASGGTGFFVSTEAFF. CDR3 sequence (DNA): TGTGCCAGCGGCGGGACAGGGTTTTTCGTCAGCACTGAAGCTTTCTTT.

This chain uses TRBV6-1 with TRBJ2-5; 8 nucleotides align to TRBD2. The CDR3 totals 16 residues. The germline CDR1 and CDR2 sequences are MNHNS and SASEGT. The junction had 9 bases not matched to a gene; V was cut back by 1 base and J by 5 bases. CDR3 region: CASSEGAAGGWETQYF. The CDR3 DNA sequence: TGTGCCAGCAGTGAAGGGGCGGCGGGAGGATGGGAGACCCAGTACTTC.

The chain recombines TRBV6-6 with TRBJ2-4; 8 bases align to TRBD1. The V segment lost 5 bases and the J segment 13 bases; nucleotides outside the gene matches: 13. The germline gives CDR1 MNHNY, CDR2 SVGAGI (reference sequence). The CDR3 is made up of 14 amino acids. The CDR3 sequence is CASSATTGQGEQYF. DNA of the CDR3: TGTGCCAGCAGTGCCACAACTGGACAGGGCGAACAGTACTTC.

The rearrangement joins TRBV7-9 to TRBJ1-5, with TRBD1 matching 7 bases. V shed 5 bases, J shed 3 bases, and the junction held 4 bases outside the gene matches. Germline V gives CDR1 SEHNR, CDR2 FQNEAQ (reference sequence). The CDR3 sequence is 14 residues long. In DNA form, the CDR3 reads TGTGCCAGCAGCATCGGGACAGTCAATCAGCCCCAGCATTTT. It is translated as CASSIGTVNQPQHF.

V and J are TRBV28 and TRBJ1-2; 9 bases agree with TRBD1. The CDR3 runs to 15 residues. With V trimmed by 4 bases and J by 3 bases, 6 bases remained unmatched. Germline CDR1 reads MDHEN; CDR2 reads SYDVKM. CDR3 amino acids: CASSSAGTGHYGYTF. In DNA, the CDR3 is TGTGCCAGCAGTTCCGCGGGGACAGGGCACTATGGCTACACCTTC.

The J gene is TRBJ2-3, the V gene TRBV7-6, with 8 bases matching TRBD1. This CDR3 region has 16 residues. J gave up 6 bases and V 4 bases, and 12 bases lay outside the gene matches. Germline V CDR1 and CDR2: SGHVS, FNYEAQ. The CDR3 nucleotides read TGTGCCAGCAGCTCTATCCGTGGCAGGGGGCTGGATACGCAGTATTTT. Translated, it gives CASSSIRGRGLDTQYF.

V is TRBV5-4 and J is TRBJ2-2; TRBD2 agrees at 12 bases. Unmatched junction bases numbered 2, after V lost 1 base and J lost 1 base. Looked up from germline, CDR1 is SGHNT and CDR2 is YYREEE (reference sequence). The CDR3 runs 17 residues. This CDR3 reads CASSLRLAGVNTGELFF. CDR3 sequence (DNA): TGTGCCAGCAGCTTGAGACTAGCGGGAGTGAACACCGGGGAGCTGTTTTTT.

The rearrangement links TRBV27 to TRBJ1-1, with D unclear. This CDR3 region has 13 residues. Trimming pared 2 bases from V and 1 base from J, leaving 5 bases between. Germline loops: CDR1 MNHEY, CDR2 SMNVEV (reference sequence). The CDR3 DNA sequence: TGTGCCAGCAGTTTAATTACGAACACTGAAGCTTTCTTT. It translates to CASSLITNTEAFF.

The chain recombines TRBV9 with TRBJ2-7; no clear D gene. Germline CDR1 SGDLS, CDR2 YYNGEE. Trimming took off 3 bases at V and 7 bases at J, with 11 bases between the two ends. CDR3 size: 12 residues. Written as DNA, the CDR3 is TGTGCCAGCAGCGAGCCCCGTCGAGAGCAGTACTTC. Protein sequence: CASSEPRREQYF.

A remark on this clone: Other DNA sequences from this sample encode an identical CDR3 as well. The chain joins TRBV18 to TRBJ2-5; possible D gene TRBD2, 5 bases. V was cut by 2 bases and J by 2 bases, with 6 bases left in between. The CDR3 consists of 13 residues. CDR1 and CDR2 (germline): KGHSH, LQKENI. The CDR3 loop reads CASSPGLQETQYF. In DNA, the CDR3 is TGTGCCAGCTCACCAGGACTGCAAGAGACCCAGTACTTC.